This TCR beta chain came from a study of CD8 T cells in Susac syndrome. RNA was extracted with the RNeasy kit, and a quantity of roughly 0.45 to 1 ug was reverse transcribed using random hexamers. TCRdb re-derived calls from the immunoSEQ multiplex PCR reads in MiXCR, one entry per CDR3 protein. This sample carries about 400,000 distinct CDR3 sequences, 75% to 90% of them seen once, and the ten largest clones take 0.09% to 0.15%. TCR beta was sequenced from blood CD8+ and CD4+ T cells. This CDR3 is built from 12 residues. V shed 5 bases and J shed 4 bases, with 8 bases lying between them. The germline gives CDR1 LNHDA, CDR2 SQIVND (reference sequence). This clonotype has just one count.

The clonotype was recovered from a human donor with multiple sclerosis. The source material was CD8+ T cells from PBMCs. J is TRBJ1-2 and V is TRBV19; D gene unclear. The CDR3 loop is CASSSGFYGYTF. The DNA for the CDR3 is TGTGCCAGTAGTTCCGGCTTCTATGGCTACACCTTC. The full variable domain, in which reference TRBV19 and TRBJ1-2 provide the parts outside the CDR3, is DGGITQSPKYLFRKEGQNVTLSCEQNLNHDAMYWYRQDPGQGLRLIYYSQIVNDFQKGDIAEGYSVSREKKESFPLTVTSAQKNPTAFYLCASSSGFYGYTFGSGTRLTVV.